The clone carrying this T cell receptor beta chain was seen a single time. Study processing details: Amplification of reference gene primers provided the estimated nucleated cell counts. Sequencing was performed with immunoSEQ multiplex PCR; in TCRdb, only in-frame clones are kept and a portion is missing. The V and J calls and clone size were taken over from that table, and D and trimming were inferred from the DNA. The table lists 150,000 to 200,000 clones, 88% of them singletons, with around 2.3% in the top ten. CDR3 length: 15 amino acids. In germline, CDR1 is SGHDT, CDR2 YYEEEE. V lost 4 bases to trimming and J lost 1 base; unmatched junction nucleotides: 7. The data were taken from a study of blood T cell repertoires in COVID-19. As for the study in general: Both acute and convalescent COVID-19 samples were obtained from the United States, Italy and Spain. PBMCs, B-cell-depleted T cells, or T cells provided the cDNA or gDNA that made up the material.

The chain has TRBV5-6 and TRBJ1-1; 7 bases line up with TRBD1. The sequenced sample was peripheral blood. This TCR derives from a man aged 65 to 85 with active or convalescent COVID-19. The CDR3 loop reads CASSLRQGGNTEAFF. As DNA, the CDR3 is TGTGCCAGCAGCCTCCGACAGGGAGGGAACACTGAAGCTTTCTTT.